This TCR beta chain was profiled in a study of shared clonotypes between healthy human individuals. Study-wide points: Non-shared clonotypes displayed generation probabilities falling below those of clonotypes present in all four donors. On the whole, naive subsets had larger estimated richness than memory subsets had.

The V gene's germline CDR1 is SGHAT and CDR2 FQNNGV. The V end lost 5 bases, the J end lost 6 bases, and 10 bases lay between the germline ends. There are 12 residues in the CDR3. Profiled with immunoSEQ multiplex PCR; TCRdb holds only in-frame clones, not every one. This sample has over a million clones, with around 74% found just once. About this clone itself: Antigen: not known.

Sequencing was carried out using memory CD4+ T cells sorted from blood. Subset in this sample: CD45RA-negative fraction. The receptor comes from a man aged 18 to 29 in good health. The chain recombines TRBV11-2 with TRBJ1-2; no reliable D call. The DNA for the CDR3 is TGTGCCAGCAGCCTCCTAGATCATGGCTACACCTTC. This encodes CASSLLDHGYTF.